This T cell receptor (beta chain) was obtained from a study of blood T cells in healthy people across ages. Whole-study context: Through template switching, about one barcoded beta molecule was captured per two T cells, as measured in model experiments. The study's findings and limits: Unsorted PBMCs prevented conclusive naive versus antigen-experienced comparison. Diversity estimates from one million T cells were considered underestimates.

Notes on this clonotype: Its antigen is unknown.

Next came a second PCR, run for 7 to 11 cycles, which used a sample-barcoded 5' primer along with a J-beta primer mix. Paired-end reads containing CDR3 totaled no fewer than 3 million for each sample. MiXCR, run by TCRdb on the 5' RACE reads, gives a single entry per CDR3 protein. The profile shows 1,800,000 or so distinct CDR3 sequences, 39% of them singletons. The material sequenced was blood. The receptor was isolated from a human donor in good health.

The CDR3 loop reads CASSQGLIETQYF. The CDR3 region has the DNA TGTGCCAGCAGCCAAGGACTTATAGAGACCCAGTACTTC. The chain couples TRBV4-2 to TRBJ2-5, with D hard to call. V was clipped by 1 base and J by 4 bases, with 7 bases between them. The V gene's germline CDR1 is LGHNA and CDR2 YNFKEQ. The length of the CDR3 is 13 residues.